The sequence of this T cell receptor (beta chain) was determined in a study of T cells in women clearing cervical HPV infection. The overall study: Case blood drawn at lesion detection; control blood after infection cleared. Study-wide points: Combining TCR richness with V gene abundances gave around 0.87 AUC.

Assay used: immunoSEQ multiplex PCR; TCRdb lists only in-frame clones, some missing. The specimen's table records over 45,000 clones. This CDR3 comprises 14 residues. Germline assignment: CDR1 SEHNR and CDR2 FQNEAQ (reference sequence). On this clone: Its antigen is currently unknown. The read ends 3 residues shy of where the CDR3 ends; the end is completed using the germline J gene.

MY09/MY11 PCR detected cervical HPV DNA; dot-blot assigned genotypes. The TCR comes from a woman between 18 and 75 years old with a cervical HPV16 infection that either progressed to CIN3+ or cleared (not recorded which). The chain joins TRBV7-9 to TRBJ1-2; no clear D gene. The sequencing input was blood buffy coat. The part of the CDR3 DNA that was read is TGTGCCAGCAGCTTAGTTAGCTCCTACAATGAC. Translation gives CASSLVSSYND. The whole CDR3 reads CASSLVSSYNDYTF.